This is a list of T cell receptor beta chains from one sample in a study of vaccination and CD4 T cells after COVID-19. Antigen specificity for these receptors is unknown. From the PCR reads, TCRdb called clonotypes with MiXCR, one entry per CDR3 protein. The data contain tens of thousands of distinct CDR3 sequences, 25% to 30% of them singletons. This sample comprised CD4+ T cells from blood, cultured in vitro, obtained about 7 months after SARS-CoV-2 vaccination. These receptors all stem from a human donor who had recovered from COVID-19. Both conserved end residues are part of each CDR3. D genes are given only for firm matches. Not every row has a clone size; where given, it reads once, few, many or a size class.

v_call: TRBV28
clone_size: few
j_call: TRBJ2-5
d_call: TRBD2
cdr3_length: 16
cdr3_aa: CASSFPGTSGSETQYF
cdr3_nt: TGTGCCAGCAGTTTCCCTGGGACTAGCGGGAGCGAGACCCAGTACTTC

v_call: TRBV20-1
clone_size: many
j_call: TRBJ1-5
d_call: TRBD1
cdr3_length: 13
cdr3_aa: CSANRQGPEPQHF
cdr3_nt: TGCAGTGCTAACCGACAGGGTCCGGAGCCCCAGCATTTT

v_call: TRBV24-1
clone_size: few
j_call: TRBJ2-5
d_call: TRBD1
cdr3_length: 18
cdr3_aa: CATSDNSPQGATQETQYF
cdr3_nt: TGTGCCACCAGTGATAACAGCCCCCAGGGGGCAACCCAAGAGACCCAGTACTTC

v_call: TRBV28
clone_size: -
j_call: TRBJ2-7
d_call: -
cdr3_length: 13
cdr3_aa: CASSLGPLYEQYF
cdr3_nt: TGTGCCAGCAGTTTAGGGCCGCTATACGAGCAGTACTTC

v_call: TRBV20-1
clone_size: -
j_call: TRBJ2-6
d_call: TRBD2
cdr3_length: 14
cdr3_aa: CSATGGGGANVLTF
cdr3_nt: TGCAGTGCCACCGGGGGGGGTGGGGCCAACGTCCTGACTTTC

v_call: TRBV6-1
clone_size: few
j_call: TRBJ1-1
d_call: -
cdr3_length: 15
cdr3_aa: CASTSSAQVNTEAFF
cdr3_nt: TGTGCCAGCACTTCCAGCGCCCAGGTCAACACTGAAGCTTTCTTT

v_call: TRBV6-2/TRBV6-3
clone_size: -
j_call: TRBJ1-5
d_call: -
cdr3_length: 15
cdr3_aa: CASRHTRFLNQPQHF
cdr3_nt: TGTGCCAGCAGACACACACGTTTTCTCAATCAGCCTCAGCATTTT

v_call: TRBV4-2
clone_size: few
j_call: TRBJ2-3
d_call: TRBD1
cdr3_length: 15
cdr3_aa: CASSQDRGSTDTQYF
cdr3_nt: TGTGCCAGCAGCCAAGACAGGGGGAGCACAGATACGCAGTATTTT

v_call: TRBV7-6
clone_size: few
j_call: TRBJ1-2
d_call: -
cdr3_length: 16
cdr3_aa: CASSLTSVRGNYGYTF
cdr3_nt: TGTGCCAGCAGCTTAACCTCGGTGCGGGGGAACTATGGCTACACCTTC

v_call: TRBV5-4
clone_size: -
j_call: TRBJ1-1
d_call: -
cdr3_length: 14
cdr3_aa: CASSSPPPSTEAFF
cdr3_nt: TGTGCCAGCAGCTCCCCCCCCCCTAGTACTGAAGCTTTCTTT

v_call: TRBV15
clone_size: few
j_call: TRBJ1-5
d_call: TRBD1
cdr3_length: 15
cdr3_aa: CATSRNRQGGQPQHF
cdr3_nt: TGTGCCACCAGCAGAAACCGACAGGGAGGCCAGCCCCAGCATTTT

v_call: TRBV7-9
clone_size: few
j_call: TRBJ2-5
d_call: TRBD2
cdr3_length: 18
cdr3_aa: CASSLRLGREGLQETQYF
cdr3_nt: TGTGCCAGCAGCTTAAGATTGGGGCGGGAGGGCCTCCAAGAGACCCAGTACTTC

v_call: TRBV7-8
clone_size: few
j_call: TRBJ2-2
d_call: -
cdr3_length: 15
cdr3_aa: CASSILSGNTGELFF
cdr3_nt: TGTGCCAGCAGCATACTGTCCGGTAACACCGGGGAGCTGTTTTTT

v_call: TRBV2
clone_size: -
j_call: TRBJ1-2
d_call: -
cdr3_length: 13
cdr3_aa: CASSVLGAAGYTF
cdr3_nt: TGTGCCAGCAGTGTGCTGGGGGCGGCGGGCTACACCTTC

v_call: TRBV6-1
clone_size: -
j_call: TRBJ2-1
d_call: -
cdr3_length: 14
cdr3_aa: CASKFLVGYNEQFF
cdr3_nt: TGTGCCAGTAAATTTTTGGTTGGATACAATGAGCAGTTCTTC

v_call: TRBV7-9
clone_size: medium-sized
j_call: TRBJ1-2
d_call: -
cdr3_length: 13
cdr3_aa: CASSSSDSYGYTF
cdr3_nt: TGTGCCAGCAGCTCCAGCGACAGCTATGGCTACACCTTC

v_call: TRBV28
clone_size: -
j_call: TRBJ2-3
d_call: -
cdr3_length: 15
cdr3_aa: CASRPRQDWADTQYF
cdr3_nt: TGTGCCAGCAGGCCAAGACAGGACTGGGCAGATACGCAGTATTTT

v_call: TRBV20-1
clone_size: few
j_call: TRBJ2-7
d_call: -
cdr3_length: 12
cdr3_aa: CSAFDSLNEQYF
cdr3_nt: TGCAGTGCTTTTGACAGTCTAAACGAGCAGTACTTC

v_call: TRBV7-9
clone_size: -
j_call: TRBJ1-6
d_call: -
cdr3_length: 14
cdr3_aa: CASSLESENSPLHF
cdr3_nt: TGTGCCAGCAGCTTAGAATCTGAGAATTCACCCCTCCACTTT

v_call: TRBV7-9
clone_size: -
j_call: TRBJ2-1
d_call: -
cdr3_length: 12
cdr3_aa: CASSTMGNEQFF
cdr3_nt: TGTGCCAGCAGCACCATGGGCAATGAGCAGTTCTTC

v_call: TRBV7-8
clone_size: -
j_call: TRBJ2-3
d_call: -
cdr3_length: 13
cdr3_aa: CASSPPQSDTQYF
cdr3_nt: TGTGCCAGCAGCCCTCCGCAGTCAGATACGCAGTATTTT

v_call: TRBV7-9
clone_size: few
j_call: TRBJ1-1
d_call: -
cdr3_length: 15
cdr3_aa: CASSLGVRRLTEAFF
cdr3_nt: TGTGCCAGCAGCTTAGGAGTGCGGAGATTGACTGAAGCTTTCTTT

v_call: TRBV20-1
clone_size: few
j_call: TRBJ2-3
d_call: -
cdr3_length: 15
cdr3_aa: CSAREWDKGTDTQYF
cdr3_nt: TGCAGTGCTAGAGAGTGGGACAAGGGCACAGATACGCAGTATTTT

v_call: TRBV27
clone_size: medium-sized
j_call: TRBJ1-5
d_call: -
cdr3_length: 13
cdr3_aa: CASSLLHNQPQHF
cdr3_nt: TGTGCCAGCAGTTTACTCCACAATCAGCCCCAGCATTTT

v_call: TRBV7-2
clone_size: few
j_call: TRBJ2-2
d_call: -
cdr3_length: 12
cdr3_aa: CASSLLTGELFF
cdr3_nt: TGTGCCAGCAGCTTGCTCACCGGGGAGCTGTTTTTT

v_call: TRBV6-1
clone_size: -
j_call: TRBJ2-6
d_call: TRBD1
cdr3_length: 17
cdr3_aa: CASGTGQATSGANVLTF
cdr3_nt: TGTGCCAGTGGAACGGGACAGGCGACCTCTGGGGCCAACGTCCTGACTTTC

v_call: TRBV4-2
clone_size: medium-sized
j_call: TRBJ1-1
d_call: -
cdr3_length: 16
cdr3_aa: CASSQEPGLENTEAFF
cdr3_nt: TGTGCCAGCAGCCAAGAGCCGGGGCTGGAGAACACTGAAGCTTTCTTT

v_call: TRBV20-1
clone_size: few
j_call: TRBJ2-3
d_call: -
cdr3_length: 16
cdr3_aa: CSAPIGGGGSVDTQYF
cdr3_nt: TGCAGTGCTCCAATCGGGGGAGGGGGGTCCGTGGATACGCAGTATTTT